This T cell receptor (beta chain) was profiled in a study of Ad26.COV2.S vaccination and SARS-CoV-2 variants. Findings and limits, study-wide: Non-spike TCR breadth showed similarity between vaccine and placebo recipients.

Germline V gives CDR1 LNHDA, CDR2 SQIVND (reference sequence). This CDR3 contains 17 residues. Deletions cut 2 bases from V and 0 bases from J, with 14 bases between. Treatment specified: roughly 20 received Ad26.COV2.S at low or high dose, single or two shots; roughly 5 received placebo; per-sample allocation not given. Day 63 following the first vaccine or placebo injection was when the samples were taken. An Ad26 vector was used to express Wuhan-strain SARS-CoV-2 spike as the vaccine. Repertoires were generated with immunoSEQ multiplex PCR, while TCRdb's copy carries only in-frame clones and drops some. The table includes some 460,000 clones, 80% to 90% detected once. This clone has only one observation. No antigen is known for it.

This rearrangement joins TRBV19 to TRBJ1-5; D gene ambiguous. The source of this sequence is a person between 18 and 65 years old who received the Ad26.COV2.S COVID-19 vaccine or a placebo. The sample consisted of peripheral blood, taken in a trial of Ad26.COV2.S vaccine versus placebo. CDR3 in amino acids: CASSIRIRTDSNQPQHF. In nucleotides, the CDR3 is TGTGCCAGTAGTATAAGAATCCGGACGGATAGCAATCAGCCCCAGCATTTT.